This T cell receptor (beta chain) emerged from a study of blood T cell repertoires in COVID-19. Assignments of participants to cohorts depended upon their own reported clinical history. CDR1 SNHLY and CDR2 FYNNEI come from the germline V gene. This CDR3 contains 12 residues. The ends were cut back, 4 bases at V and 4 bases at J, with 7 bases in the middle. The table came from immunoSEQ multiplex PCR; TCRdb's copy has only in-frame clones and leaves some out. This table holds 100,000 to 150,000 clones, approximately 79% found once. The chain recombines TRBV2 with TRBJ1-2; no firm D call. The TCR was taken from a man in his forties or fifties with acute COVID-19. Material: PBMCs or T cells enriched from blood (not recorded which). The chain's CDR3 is CASSARSYGYTF. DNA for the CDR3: TGTGCCAGCAGTGCACGGAGCTATGGCTACACCTTC.